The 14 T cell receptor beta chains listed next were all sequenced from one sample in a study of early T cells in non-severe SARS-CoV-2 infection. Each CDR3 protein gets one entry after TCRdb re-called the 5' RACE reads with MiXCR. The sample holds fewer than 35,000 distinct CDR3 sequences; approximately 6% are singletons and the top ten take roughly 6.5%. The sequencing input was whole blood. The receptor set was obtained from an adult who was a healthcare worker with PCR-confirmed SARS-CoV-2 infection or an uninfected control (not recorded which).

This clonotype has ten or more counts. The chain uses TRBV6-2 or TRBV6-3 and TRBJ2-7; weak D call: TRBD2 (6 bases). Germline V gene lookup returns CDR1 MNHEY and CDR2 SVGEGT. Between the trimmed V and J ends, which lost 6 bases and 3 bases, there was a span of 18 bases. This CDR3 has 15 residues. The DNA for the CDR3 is TGTGCCAGCAGGCGGGACCCGGGCTTAATCTACGAGCAGTACTTC. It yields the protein CASRRDPGLIYEQYF.

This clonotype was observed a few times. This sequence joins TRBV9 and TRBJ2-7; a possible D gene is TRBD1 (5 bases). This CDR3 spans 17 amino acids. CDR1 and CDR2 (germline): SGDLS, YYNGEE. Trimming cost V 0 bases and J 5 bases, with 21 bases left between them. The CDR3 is CASSVGKGISETHEQYF. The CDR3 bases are TGTGCCAGCAGCGTAGGCAAGGGGATCAGCGAAACCCACGAGCAGTACTTC.

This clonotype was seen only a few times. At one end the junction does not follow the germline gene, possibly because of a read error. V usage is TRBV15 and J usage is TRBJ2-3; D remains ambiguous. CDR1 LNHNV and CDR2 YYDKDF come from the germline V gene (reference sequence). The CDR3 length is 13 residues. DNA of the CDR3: TGTGCCACCAACAGATTTAGCACAGATACGCAGTATTTT. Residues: CATNRFSTDTQYF.

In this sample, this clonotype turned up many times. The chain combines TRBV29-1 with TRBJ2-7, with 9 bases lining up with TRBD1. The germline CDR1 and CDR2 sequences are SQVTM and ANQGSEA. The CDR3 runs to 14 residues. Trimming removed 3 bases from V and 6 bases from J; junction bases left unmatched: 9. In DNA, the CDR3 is TGCAGCGTTGACCCGGGACAGGGATATTGCGAGCAGTACTTC. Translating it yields CSVDPGQGYCEQYF.

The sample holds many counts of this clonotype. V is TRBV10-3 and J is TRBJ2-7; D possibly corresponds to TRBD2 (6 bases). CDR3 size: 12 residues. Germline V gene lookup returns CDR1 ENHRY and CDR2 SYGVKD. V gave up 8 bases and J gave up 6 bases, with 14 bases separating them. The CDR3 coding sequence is TGTGCCATCCGCGGGGCCGTCCTCGAGCAGTACTTC. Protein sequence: CAIRGAVLEQYF.

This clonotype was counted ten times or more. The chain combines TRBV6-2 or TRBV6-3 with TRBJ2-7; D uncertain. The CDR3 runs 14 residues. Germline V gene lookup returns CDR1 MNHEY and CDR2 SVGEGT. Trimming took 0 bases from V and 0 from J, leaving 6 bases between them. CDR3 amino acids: CASSYSTASYEQYF. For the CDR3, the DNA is TGTGCCAGCAGTTACTCGACGGCCTCCTACGAGCAGTACTTC.

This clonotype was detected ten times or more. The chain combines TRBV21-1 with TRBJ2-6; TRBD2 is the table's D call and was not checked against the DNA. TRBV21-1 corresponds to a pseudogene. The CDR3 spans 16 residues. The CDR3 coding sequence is TGTGCCAGCAGCAAATTTTCAGTCCCTGGGGCCAACGTCCTGACTTTC. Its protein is CASSKFSVPGANVLTF.

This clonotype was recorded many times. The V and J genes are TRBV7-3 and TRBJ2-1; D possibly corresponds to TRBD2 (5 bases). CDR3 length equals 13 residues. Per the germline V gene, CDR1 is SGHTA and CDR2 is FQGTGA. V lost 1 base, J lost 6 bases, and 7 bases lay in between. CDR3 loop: CASSLMAGNEQFF. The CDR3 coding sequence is TGTGCCAGCAGCTTAATGGCGGGCAATGAGCAGTTCTTC.

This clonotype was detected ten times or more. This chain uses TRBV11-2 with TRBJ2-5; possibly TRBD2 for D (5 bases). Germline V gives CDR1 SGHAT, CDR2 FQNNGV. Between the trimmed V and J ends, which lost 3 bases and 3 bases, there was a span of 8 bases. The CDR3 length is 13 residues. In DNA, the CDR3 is TGTGCCAGCAGCTTCGGACTCAAAGAGACCCAGTACTTC. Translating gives CASSFGLKETQYF.

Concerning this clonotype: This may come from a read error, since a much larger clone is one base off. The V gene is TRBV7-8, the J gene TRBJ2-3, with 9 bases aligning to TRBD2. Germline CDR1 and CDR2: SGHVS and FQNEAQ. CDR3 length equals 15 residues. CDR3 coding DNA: TGTGCCAGCAGCTTATTGACTAGCGGCACAAATACGCAGTATTTT. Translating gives CASSLLTSGTNTQYF.

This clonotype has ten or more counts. CDR3 nucleotides: TGTGCCAGCAGTTTCCTGGGACAGGGAAATTCACCCCTCCACTTT. Its protein is CASSFLGQGNSPLHF. This chain joins TRBV27 and TRBJ1-6, with 9 positions matching TRBD1. CDR1 is MNHEY and CDR2 is SMNVEV in the germline V gene (reference sequence). This CDR3 is built from 15 residues. V was pared by 3 bases and J by 7 bases, with 4 bases of the junction left unmatched.

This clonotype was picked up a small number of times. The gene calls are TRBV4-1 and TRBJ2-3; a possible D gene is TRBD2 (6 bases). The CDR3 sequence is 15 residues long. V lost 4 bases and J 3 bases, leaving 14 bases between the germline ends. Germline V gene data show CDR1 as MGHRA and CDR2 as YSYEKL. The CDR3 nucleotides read TGCGCCAGCAGCCCAGAGGGACTGAGTACAGATACGCAGTATTTT. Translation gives CASSPEGLSTDTQYF.

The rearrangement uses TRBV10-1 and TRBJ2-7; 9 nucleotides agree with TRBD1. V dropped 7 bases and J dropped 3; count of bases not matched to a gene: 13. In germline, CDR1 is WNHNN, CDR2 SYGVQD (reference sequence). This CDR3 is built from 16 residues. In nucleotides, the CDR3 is TGCGCCAGCAATCGTTACCCCCCGGGACAGGGCTACGAGCAGTACTTC. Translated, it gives CASNRYPPGQGYEQYF.

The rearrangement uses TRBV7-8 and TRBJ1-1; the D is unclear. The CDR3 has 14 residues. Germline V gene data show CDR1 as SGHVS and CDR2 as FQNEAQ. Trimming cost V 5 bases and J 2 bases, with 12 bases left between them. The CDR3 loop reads CASSPGTANTEAFF. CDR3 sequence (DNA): TGTGCCAGCAGCCCCGGTACAGCAAACACTGAAGCTTTCTTT.